This T cell receptor beta chain was observed in a study of blood T cells in healthy people across ages. Broader study findings: Roughly linear declines in TCR beta diversity per million T cells occurred with age.

The CDR3 is 12 residues long. The second PCR ran about 6 to 12 cycles with a sample-barcoded 5' primer and J-beta primers. MiXCR was run by TCRdb on the 5' RACE reads, yielding one entry per CDR3 protein. The repertoire holds under 700,000 distinct CDR3 sequences, with under 30% as singletons. Turning to this clonotype: Its target is unknown. At one end the junction does not follow the germline gene, possibly because of a read error.

The sample also formed part of further work on T cells of mothers and their children. From that paper: Donation came from three healthy Caucasian mothers together with their six children. Compared with unrelated pairs, related mother-child pairs had slightly higher, non-significant overlap.

Input material: blood. This chain joins TRBV12-3 or TRBV12-4 and TRBJ2-3; TRBD2 aligns across 7 bases. This TCR was recovered from a boy aged 5-17 years in good health. The DNA of the CDR3 is TGTGCCAGCAGTTTAGCGTTCTCGGGACTAATTTTT. As protein: CASSLAFSGLIF.